These T cell receptor beta chains were read from a single sample in a study of cytomegalovirus exposure and HLA in healthy donors. The repertoire was sequenced with immunoSEQ multiplex PCR; TCRdb's copy has only in-frame clones and lacks some. Here the sample spans roughly 350,000 clones, roughly 89% being singletons. Sequencing input: PBMCs. The origin of the receptors is a young woman in good health and CMV-seronegative. CDR3s include the opening cysteine and the closing phenylalanine or tryptophan.

length	V	J	CDR3
15	TRBV7-2	TRBJ2-7	CASSLGSGTSYEQYF
13	TRBV6-1	TRBJ2-7	CASIWDRASEQYF
14	TRBV19	TRBJ2-7	CASSSPGQTHEQYF
15	TRBV7-2	TRBJ1-4	CASSQRGGRLEKLFF
15	TRBV5-6	TRBJ1-2	CASSSYDRDNYGYTF
14	TRBV28	TRBJ2-7	CASSTSAFTYEQYF
15	TRBV5-1	TRBJ2-5	CASSFQTGKHETQYF
15	TRBV7-2	TRBJ1-3	CASSPGHTLGNTIYF
16	TRBV28	TRBJ2-1	CASITGVRSSYNEQFF
18	TRBV27	TRBJ2-3	CASSLSGGASTSTDTQYF
15	TRBV6-4	TRBJ2-1	CASSPAGDSYNEQFF
15	TRBV29-1	TRBJ2-7	CSVQEGTSGTTGQYF
15	TRBV23-1	TRBJ1-1	CASSQPQGFLAEAFF
14	TRBV9	TRBJ1-3	CASSVEGMGNTIYF
13	TRBV7-7	TRBJ2-5	CASSLRGRETQYF
13	TRBV28	TRBJ2-2	CASGEGGTGELFF
15	TRBV6-5	TRBJ1-5	CASSLGRPVGQPQHF
15	TRBV7-2	TRBJ2-1	CASSQSAGGYNEQFF
15	TRBV28	TRBJ2-7	CASSPGTSGSNEQYF
16	TRBV5-1	TRBJ2-6	CASGRGEDAGANVLTF
13	TRBV9	TRBJ1-4	CASSVADSGKLFF
13	TRBV5-1	TRBJ1-1	CASSGPSYTEAFF
15	TRBV9	TRBJ2-7	CASSPQLGLGYEQYF
14	TRBV28	TRBJ2-7	CASSGLAGPYEQYF
15	TRBV5-4	TRBJ2-7	CASSPGLAGPYEQYF
15	TRBV9	TRBJ2-1	CASATSGSSYNEQFF
17	TRBV28	TRBJ2-2	CASRQQGIGPNTGELFF
14	TRBV6-5	TRBJ2-2	CASSGGQGPGELFF
16	TRBV2	TRBJ1-1	CASRGAGTGINTEAFF
15	TRBV6-5	TRBJ1-2	CASSFTTGKIDGYTF
15	TRBV19	TRBJ1-1	CASSMGEGWNTEAFF
13	TRBV6-5	TRBJ2-7	CASSYGRDYEQYF
15	TRBV6-5	TRBJ1-5	CASSYDGSLGQAQHF
13	TRBV14	TRBJ2-1	CASSRGLYNEQFF
16	TRBV29-1	TRBJ1-4	CSVAGTGDATNEKLFF
13	TRBV27	TRBJ2-7	CASRINRGNEQYF
12	TRBV29-1	TRBJ1-1	CSAQGSTGSDFF
13	TRBV7-2	TRBJ1-5	CASSIEANQPQHF
14	TRBV7-2	TRBJ2-2	CASSSRGNTGELFF
16	TRBV5-1	TRBJ2-5	CASTPTATGAGETQYF
12	TRBV2	TRBJ1-2	CASSRRGGGYTF
17	TRBV15	TRBJ2-7	CATSDLGFGTGSYEQYF
15	TRBV27	TRBJ2-5	CASSPQQGAWETQYF
15	TRBV7-6	TRBJ1-3	CASISGRGLGNTIYF
12	TRBV27	TRBJ2-7	CASSFDQGEQYF
13	TRBV6-5	TRBJ1-1	CASSYSTMAEAFF
16	TRBV18	TRBJ1-2	CASSPRSYRGDLGYTF
13	TRBV5-4	TRBJ2-5	CASSLDWEETQYF
17	TRBV28	TRBJ2-7	CASTLGTSGVGSYEQYF
15	TRBV7-9	TRBJ2-7	CASSLTEKSSYEQYF